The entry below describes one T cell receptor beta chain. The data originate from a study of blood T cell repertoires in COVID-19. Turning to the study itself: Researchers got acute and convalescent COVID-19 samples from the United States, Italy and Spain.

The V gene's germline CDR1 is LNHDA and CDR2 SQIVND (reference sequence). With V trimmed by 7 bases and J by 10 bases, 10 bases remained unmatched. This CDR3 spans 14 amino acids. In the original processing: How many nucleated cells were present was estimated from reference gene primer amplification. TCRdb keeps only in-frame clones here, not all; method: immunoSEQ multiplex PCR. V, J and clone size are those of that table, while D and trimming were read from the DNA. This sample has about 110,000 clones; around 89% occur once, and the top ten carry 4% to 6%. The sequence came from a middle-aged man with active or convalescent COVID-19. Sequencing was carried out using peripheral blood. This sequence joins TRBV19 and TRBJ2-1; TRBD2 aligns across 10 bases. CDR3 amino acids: CASKAGGPSGEQFF. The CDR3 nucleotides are TGTGCCAGTAAAGCGGGAGGGCCTTCAGGGGAGCAGTTCTTC.